Following are 20 T cell receptor beta chains from one sample sequenced in a study of T cell responses to AZD1222 COVID-19 vaccine (dated by TCRdb to about 2021). The time point label corresponds to: baseline before first vaccination. The method behind the library was the immunoSEQ multiplex PCR assay. This is the immuneACCESS table as TCRdb keeps it, with only in-frame sequences that have V and J called. A part of the clones is gone; compared with another copy, unresolved V genes explain less than half, and the rest is unexplained. For this sample there are over 100,000 clones; around 90% appear just once. Clones ranked in the top ten supply approximately 6.8% of the sample. Sample: peripheral blood, taken on day 0 of AZD1222 vaccination. All receptors derive from an adult in good health.

This chain links TRBV9 with TRBJ1-3, with D unclear. The V gene lost 4 bases and the J gene lost 8 bases, with 16 bases spanning the gap. The V gene's germline CDR1 is SGDLS and CDR2 YYNGEE. The CDR3 loop spans 14 amino acids. The CDR3 DNA reads as TGTGCCAGCAGCCCTCGAGCAGGTGTGGACACCATATATTTT. Its protein is CASSPRAGVDTIYF.

This rearrangement joins TRBV15 to TRBJ1-5, with unresolved D. Germline V gives CDR1 LNHNV, CDR2 YYDKDF (reference sequence). This CDR3 has 16 residues. Deletions cut 3 bases from V and 3 bases from J, with 15 bases between. The CDR3 here is CATSSDFGPDNQPQHF. DNA for the CDR3: TGTGCCACCAGCAGTGATTTCGGCCCCGACAATCAGCCCCAGCATTTT.

This chain connects TRBV5-1 to TRBJ1-4; 7 nucleotides agree with TRBD1. CDR1 is SGHRS, CDR2 YFSETQ, per germline. This CDR3 region has 14 residues. Trimming at V came to 4 bases and at J to 8 bases, leaving 8 bases not matched to a gene. The chain's CDR3 is CASSPPTGTEKLFF. The CDR3 DNA reads as TGCGCCAGCAGCCCACCGACAGGGACCGAAAAACTGTTTTTT.

The chain is built from TRBV6-4 and TRBJ2-1, with TRBD1 as a possible D gene (6 bases). Per germline, CDR1 MRHNA and CDR2 SNTAGT. Trimming took off 6 bases at V and 6 bases at J, with 27 bases between the two ends. The CDR3 is 18 amino acids. The CDR3 DNA reads as TGTGCCAGCAGCCTAATGCCCGTAACAGGGAACCCTCTCAATGAGCAGTTCTTC. As protein: CASSLMPVTGNPLNEQFF.

This chain connects TRBV27 to TRBJ2-7, with a weak D call TRBD2 (5 bases). The CDR3 has 14 amino acids. Germline CDR1 reads MNHEY; CDR2 reads SMNVEV (reference sequence). The germline V and J ends were trimmed by 5 bases and 7 bases, with 18 bases remaining between them. This chain's CDR3 is CASSPRARTGEQYF. DNA for the CDR3: TGTGCCAGCAGTCCGAGGGCCCGTACGGGGGAGCAGTACTTC.

This clone is a singleton in its sample. Other DNA sequences in the same sample also yield this CDR3. V and J are TRBV4-2 and TRBJ2-5, with 9 bases identical to TRBD2. Trimming at V came to 4 bases and at J to 5 bases, leaving 29 bases not matched to a gene. CDR3 length: 22 amino acids. Per the germline V gene, CDR1 is LGHNA and CDR2 is YNFKEQ. This chain's CDR3 is CASSRGPLAGGALGAYGETQYF. The CDR3 region has the DNA TGTGCCAGCAGCCGTGGGCCCCTGGCGGGGGGGGCCTTAGGGGCGTACGGGGAGACCCAGTACTTC.

The chain recombines TRBV13 with TRBJ2-1; a weak D match, TRBD2 (7 bases). The CDR3 is made up of 15 amino acids. Germline CDR1 reads PRHDT; CDR2 reads FYEKMQ (reference sequence). Between the trimmed V and J ends, which lost 6 bases and 5 bases, there was a span of 17 bases. Here the CDR3 reads CASRPLRGAHNEQFF. Here the CDR3 DNA reads TGTGCCAGCAGACCACTACGGGGGGCTCACAATGAGCAGTTCTTC. Full variable domain (rest looked up from reference TRBV13 and TRBJ2-1): AAGVIQSPRHLIKEKRETATLKCYPIPRHDTVYWYQQGPGQDPQFLISFYEKMQSDKGSIPDRFSAQQFSDYHSELNMSSLELGDSALYFCASRPLRGAHNEQFFGPGTRLTVL.

The V gene is TRBV6-2 or TRBV6-3, the J gene TRBJ1-5, with D unresolved. This CDR3 is built from 12 residues. The germline gives CDR1 MNHEY, CDR2 SVGEGT. Trimming cost V 4 bases and J 6 bases, with 7 bases left between them. The CDR3 is CASSLFLQPQHF. The CDR3 coding sequence is TGTGCCAGCAGTTTATTCCTTCAGCCCCAGCATTTT.

In this sample, this clone turned up once. This rearrangement joins TRBV9 to TRBJ1-2, with D unresolved. This CDR3 has 15 amino acids. Germline CDR1 SGDLS, CDR2 YYNGEE. V lost 0 bases to trimming and J lost 4 bases, with 13 bases between them. The CDR3 DNA is TGTGCCAGCAGCGTAGCTGGCAGGAGTCCCTATGGCTACACCTTC. Protein product: CASSVAGRSPYGYTF. Complete variable domain (other parts from reference TRBV9 and TRBJ1-2): DSGVTQTPKHLITATGQRVTLRCSPRSGDLSVYWYQQSLDQGLQFLIQYYNGEERAKGNILERFSAQQFPDLHSELNLSSLELGDSALYFCASSVAGRSPYGYTFGSGTRLTVV.

The chain couples TRBV19 to TRBJ1-2; D gene uncertain. This CDR3 region has 12 residues. Looked up from germline, CDR1 is LNHDA and CDR2 is SQIVND (reference sequence). Trimming took 9 bases from V and 4 from J, leaving 12 bases between them. The CDR3 coding sequence is TGTGCCAGCACCAGTGGGCTCTATGGCTACACCTTC. Translation: CASTSGLYGYTF.

J is TRBJ2-5 and V is TRBV2; 12 nucleotides agree with TRBD2. The CDR3 covers 15 residues. CDR1 and CDR2 from the germline V gene are SNHLY and FYNNEI. After removal of 6 bases from V and 5 bases from J, the junction contained 7 bases not matched to a gene. The CDR3 DNA is TGTGCCAGCAGGCAACTAGCGGGGGGCCCTGAGACCCAGTACTTC. Translating gives CASRQLAGGPETQYF.

The gene calls are TRBV4-2 and TRBJ1-1; D is perhaps TRBD1 (6 bases). Looked up from germline, CDR1 is LGHNA and CDR2 is YNFKEQ. The CDR3 has 14 amino acids. Trimming cost V 3 bases and J 4 bases, with 12 bases left between them. CDR3 DNA sequence: TGTGCCAGCAGCCACCCGACAGGATCCACTGAAGCTTTCTTT. Residues: CASSHPTGSTEAFF.

V and J are TRBV12-3 or TRBV12-4 and TRBJ1-2; 8 positions match TRBD1. V trimming: 6 bases; J trimming: 8 bases; junction bases outside the gene matches: 8. There are 13 residues in the CDR3. The CDR3 sequence: CASSNQGAGGYTF. The CDR3 DNA follows: TGTGCCAGCAGCAACCAGGGGGCTGGCGGCTACACCTTC.

The table lists this clone with a count of one. This rearrangement joins TRBV19 to TRBJ2-7, with D hard to call. CDR1 is LNHDA, CDR2 SQIVND, per germline (reference sequence). The CDR3 is made up of 15 amino acids. Trimming removed 3 bases at V and 0 bases at J, with 12 bases between. Here the CDR3 DNA reads TGTGCCAGTAGTATCCGCAGTGAGAGCTCCTACGAGCAGTACTTC. Amino acids: CASSIRSESSYEQYF.

The rearrangement joins TRBV3-1 (or the pseudogene TRBV3-2) to TRBJ2-3; TRBD2 matches 8 bases. Germline CDR1 LGHDT, CDR2 YNNKEL (reference sequence). V was pared by 1 base and J by 14 bases, with 8 bases of the junction left unmatched. This CDR3 has 13 residues. CDR3 sequence (DNA): TGTGCCAGCAGCCAAGTCCCCGGGAGGGCCCCGTATTTT. It codes for CASSQVPGRAPYF.

This chain joins TRBV24-1 and TRBJ1-6; the match to TRBD1 covers 9 bases. After removal of 1 base from V and 8 bases from J, the junction contained 5 bases not matched to a gene. Germline lookup yields CDR1 KGHDR and CDR2 SFDVKD. The CDR3 is 16 residues long. In nucleotides, the CDR3 is TGTGCCACCAGTGATTTTGGGGACAGGGTTGATTCACCCCTCCACTTT. Its protein product is CATSDFGDRVDSPLHF.

V and J are TRBV30 and TRBJ1-2, with D possibly TRBD1 on 5 matching bases. V lost 6 bases to trimming and J lost 6 bases, with 8 bases between them. Germline CDR1 reads GTSNPN; CDR2 reads SVGIG (reference sequence). CDR3 length equals 10 residues. CDR3 amino acids: CACKQDGYTF. The DNA for the CDR3 is TGTGCCTGTAAACAGGATGGCTACACCTTC.

The chain links TRBV5-1 to TRBJ1-3, with a possible D match to TRBD1 (6 bases). Trimming stripped 3 bases from V and 2 bases from J, with 24 bases between. The CDR3 runs to 19 residues. Germline CDR1 SGHRS, CDR2 YFSETQ. The CDR3 DNA follows: TGCGCCAGCAGCTCCGGGCCTTCTACTGGAAGACAGGCTGGAAACACCATATATTTT. Residues: CASSSGPSTGRQAGNTIYF. Full variable domain (outside the CDR3, taken from reference TRBV5-1 and TRBJ1-3): KAGVTQTPRYLIKTRGQQVTLSCSPISGHRSVSWYQQTPGQGLQFLFEYFSETQRNKGNFPGRFSGRQFSNSRSEMNVSTLELGDSALYLCASSSGPSTGRQAGNTIYFGEGSWLTVV.

For the CDR3, the DNA is TGCGCCAGCAGCCAAGGAAATACTCAGGGGCCGGATACGCAGTATTTT. As protein: CASSQGNTQGPDTQYF. The chain has TRBV4-1 and TRBJ2-3, with D possibly being TRBD1 (6 bases). The CDR3 is made up of 16 amino acids. Trimming left V 1 base short and J 6 bases short, with 17 bases between. Germline CDR1 and CDR2: MGHRA and YSYEKL.

The chain links TRBV6-5 to TRBJ1-2; D gene ambiguous. CDR3 length: 13 amino acids. Trimming shortened V by 5 bases and J by 4 bases, and 11 bases separated the two germline ends. Germline CDR1 reads MNHEY; CDR2 reads SVGAGI. In nucleotides, the CDR3 is TGTGCCAGCAGTCCAGGCGGCCTCTATGGCTACACCTTC. This gives the protein CASSPGGLYGYTF.